This T cell receptor beta chain was recovered during a study of cytomegalovirus exposure and HLA in healthy donors. Study-wide points: Rare TCR sequences predominated, though certain public TCRs were found in many donors.

Amplification used 60 Vbeta primers and 13 Jbeta primers. The protocol was immunoSEQ multiplex PCR, while the TCRdb copy is restricted to in-frame clones and leaves out a portion. The table lists about 140,000 clones, 80% of them singletons. A note on this clone: What it recognizes is unknown.

The clonotype was recovered from a male donor in good health and CMV-seronegative. Sequenced input: PBMCs.

The CDR3 coding sequence is TGTGCCAGTCGACAGACAGGGTCGGATGGCTACACCTTC. Translated, it gives CASRQTGSDGYTF. V and J are TRBV6-4 and TRBJ1-2, with 7 bases fitting TRBD1. Germline trimming cut 9 bases from V and 6 bases from J; bases unmatched to any gene: 10. Germline V lookup: CDR1 MRHNA, CDR2 SNTAGT. The CDR3 consists of 13 residues.